This TCR beta chain was recovered during a study of blood T cell repertoires in COVID-19. Study in general: Acute and convalescent COVID-19 specimens originated in the United States, Italy and Spain.

Trimming cost V 6 bases and J 7 bases; bases outside gene matches: 15. From germline, CDR1 is MNHGY and CDR2 SVAAGI. The CDR3 has 17 residues. Per the original methods: Nucleated cell counts were estimated from reference gene primer amplification. Only in-frame clones appear in the TCRdb table, and some are missing; sequencing was by immunoSEQ multiplex PCR. V and J calls and clone size are given by that table; D and trimming were obtained from the DNA. The table includes 150,000 to 250,000 clones, almost 85% detected once. The clonotype originates from a human donor with acute or convalescent COVID-19. The donor label of this sample is uncertain. The J gene is TRBJ2-7, the V gene TRBV6-9, with 13 bases lining up with TRBD2. The sample taken for sequencing was peripheral blood. CDR3 region: CASRLTSGRALTREQYF. For the CDR3, the DNA is TGTGCCAGCAGACTTACTAGCGGGAGGGCCCTTACTAGGGAGCAGTACTTC.